A selection of T cell receptor beta chains follows, all from one sample in a study of OX40 agonist ivuxolimab in advanced cancers. Sequencing used immunoSEQ multiplex PCR; TCRdb keeps in-frame clones, though not all of them. This table holds tens of thousands of clones, 87% found once. Sequenced material: CD4+ or CD8+ T cells sorted from blood, taken in a trial of the OX40 agonist ivuxolimab. The source is an adult with an advanced solid tumor such as melanoma, head and neck, liver or kidney cancer. CDR3s include the opening cysteine and the closing phenylalanine or tryptophan. A D gene is named only where the DNA matches it firmly. A clone size is listed for some rows: how often the clone was seen (once, few, many), or a class if it is expanded.

d_gene	v_gene	j_gene	abundance	CDR3nt	CDR3aa
TRBD1	TRBV5-1	TRBJ2-7	.	TGCGCCAGCAGCCGGAGACAGGGACCCTACGAGCAGTACTTC	CASSRRQGPYEQYF
.	TRBV5-1	TRBJ1-6	.	TGCGCCAGCAGCTTGGACAGGGTAGATAATTCACCCCTCCACTTT	CASSLDRVDNSPLHF
.	TRBV30	TRBJ2-3	.	TGTGCCTGGAGTAGGCAAAGCACAGATACGCAGTATTTT	CAWSRQSTDTQYF
.	TRBV7-9	TRBJ1-2	.	TGTGCCAGCAGCTTTTCGGGGAACTATGGCTACACCTTC	CASSFSGNYGYTF
TRBD1	TRBV28	TRBJ2-7	.	TGTGCCAGCAGATCGGACAGGGACCAATTCAGAATCTCCTACGAGCAGTACTTC	CASRSDRDQFRISYEQYF
TRBD1	TRBV5-1	TRBJ1-2	.	TGCGCCAGCAGCTTGGGGGACAGCTCCGTGGGGTACACCTTC	CASSLGDSSVGYTF
TRBD1	TRBV2	TRBJ1-2	.	TGTGCCAGCAGTGAAATACAGGGGGACGGCTACACCTTC	CASSEIQGDGYTF
TRBD1	TRBV11-1	TRBJ2-7	.	TGTGCCAGCAGCTTCGGCAGGGGGTTTTACGAGCAGTACTTC	CASSFGRGFYEQYF
.	TRBV4-1	TRBJ2-3	.	TGCGCCAGCAGCCAAGATATCGGGATGGGCACAGATACGCAGTATTTT	CASSQDIGMGTDTQYF
TRBD2	TRBV7-3	TRBJ2-3	.	TGTGCCAGCAGCTCAAGGGCTAGCGGGAGTATAGATACGCAGTATTTT	CASSSRASGSIDTQYF
.	TRBV5-3	TRBJ2-7	.	TGTGCCAGCAGCTTTTTATTGCCCGAGCAGTACTTC	CASSFLLPEQYF
.	TRBV15	TRBJ1-1	.	TGTGCCACCAGCAGAGATGGGGAGAGGGAAGCTTTCTTT	CATSRDGEREAFF
TRBD1	TRBV19	TRBJ2-7	.	TGTGCCAGTAGTATGGACAGGGGTGACCACGAGCAGTACTTC	CASSMDRGDHEQYF
TRBD1	TRBV10-1	TRBJ2-4	.	TGCGCCAGCAGTGAGTATCAGGGGGTCCGCTATTACTTC	CASSEYQGVRYYF
TRBD1	TRBV7-9	TRBJ1-6	.	TGTGCCAGCAGCTCCCCGAGCACAACAGGGGCCGCCTTGCCCCTCCACTTT	CASSSPSTTGAALPLHF
.	TRBV7-9	TRBJ1-1	once	TGTGCCAGCAGCTCAACAAGGTACGCCCGGGCTTTCTTT	CASSSTRYARAFF
TRBD1	TRBV29-1	TRBJ2-5	.	TGCAGCGTTGGACAGGCAGGGGGCCCTGAGACCCAGTACTTC	CSVGQAGGPETQYF
.	TRBV2	TRBJ1-2	few	TGTGCCAGCAGTGACATAGGGTATGGCTACACCTTC	CASSDIGYGYTF
.	TRBV28	TRBJ1-5	.	TGTGCCACCTGCTCTGTTGATCAGCCCCAGCATTTT	CATCSVDQPQHF
.	TRBV7-8	TRBJ2-1	.	TGTGCCAGCAGCCCAAACCTAGCAGACCCAAACAATGAGCAGTTCTTC	CASSPNLADPNNEQFF
.	TRBV27	TRBJ2-1	.	TGTGCCAGCTCCCGGTCAGGGAGATACAATGAGCAGTTCTTC	CASSRSGRYNEQFF
.	TRBV19	TRBJ2-4	.	TGTGCCAGTAGTATCAGGGGTGCCAAAAACATTCAGTACTTC	CASSIRGAKNIQYF
.	TRBV19	TRBJ2-1	.	TGTGCCAGTAGTATTCGGTCGCGGGCAAACTCCTACAATGAGCAGTTCTTC	CASSIRSRANSYNEQFF
.	TRBV6-4	TRBJ2-1	.	TGTGCCAGCAGTGTGGGGAGCGGGCTAGGGAATGAGCAGTTCTTC	CASSVGSGLGNEQFF
TRBD2	TRBV5-1	TRBJ2-1	.	TGCGCCAGCAGCCTGGTTGCTAGCGGGGGCTACAATGAGCAGTTCTTC	CASSLVASGGYNEQFF
.	TRBV6-5	TRBJ1-1	.	TGTGCCAGCAGTCCACAGGGATCGAACACTGAAGCTTTCTTT	CASSPQGSNTEAFF
TRBD1	TRBV6-5	TRBJ2-7	.	TGTGCCAGCAGCCGTATTGGGACAGCCTACGAGCAGTACTTC	CASSRIGTAYEQYF
.	TRBV7-8	TRBJ1-1	.	TGTGCCAGCAGCCCTCCCGAGGGAGCCACTGAAGCTTTCTTT	CASSPPEGATEAFF
TRBD1	TRBV28	TRBJ2-4	.	TGTGCCAGCAGTGACCCCGGGACAGGGTTAGCCAAAAACATTCAGTACTTC	CASSDPGTGLAKNIQYF
.	TRBV6-5	TRBJ2-7	.	TGTGCCAGCAGTAGGGGACGCCTAAACTCCTACGAGCAGTACTTC	CASSRGRLNSYEQYF
.	TRBV19	TRBJ1-5	.	TGTGCCAGTAGTATAGAAGGGCTTGGAGGCAATCAGCCCCAGCATTTT	CASSIEGLGGNQPQHF
.	TRBV5-6	TRBJ1-4	.	TGTGCCAGCAGCTTGGTAGCCGCGGGCAGGGAAAAACTGTTTTTT	CASSLVAAGREKLFF
TRBD1	TRBV7-3	TRBJ1-2	.	TGTGCCAGCAGCCTGGGGACAGGCTATGGCTACACCTTC	CASSLGTGYGYTF
TRBD2	TRBV4-1	TRBJ2-1	once	TGCGCCAGCAGCCAACGGACACCGGGACTAGCGGGGTACAATGAGCAGTTCTTC	CASSQRTPGLAGYNEQFF
TRBD2	TRBV18	TRBJ2-4	.	TGTGCCAGCTCACCAGCGGGAGGAGCCAAAAACATTCAGTACTTC	CASSPAGGAKNIQYF
.	TRBV7-9	TRBJ1-6	.	TGTGCCAGCAGCTTCGGCAGGTCTAATTCACCCCTCCACTTT	CASSFGRSNSPLHF
TRBD1	TRBV18	TRBJ2-1	once	TGTGCCAGCTCCATAAGCTTCCGACAGGGGGAGCAGTTCTTC	CASSISFRQGEQFF
.	TRBV29-1	TRBJ1-1	.	TGCAGCGTTGATCTTATGAACACTGAAGCTTTCTTT	CSVDLMNTEAFF
.	TRBV29-1	TRBJ2-1	.	TGCAGCGTTGCAGTTAACAATGAGCAGTTCTTC	CSVAVNNEQFF
.	TRBV2	TRBJ1-4	.	TGTGCCAGCAGCTTACGGAAAGATGAAAAACTGTTTTTT	CASSLRKDEKLFF
TRBD2	TRBV7-9	TRBJ2-5	.	TGTGCCAGCAGCACACTAGCGGGAGTGGAGACCCAGTACTTC	CASSTLAGVETQYF